What follows are 7 T cell receptor beta chains derived from one specimen sequenced in a study of shared clonotypes between healthy human individuals. Only in-frame clones appear in the TCRdb table, and some are missing; sequencing was by immunoSEQ multiplex PCR. The sample holds about 1.5 million clones; about 96% are singletons and the top ten take about 1%. Specimen: naive CD4+ T cells sorted from blood. Subset meaning: CD45RA+ positively selected. The receptors stem from a man aged 25-45 years in good health.

This clone occurred once. The chain combines TRBV18 with TRBJ2-5; TRBD2 is a possible D gene (5 bases). This CDR3 is 15 amino acids long. Germline lookup yields CDR1 KGHSH and CDR2 LQKENI. Deletions cut 3 bases from V and 7 bases from J, with 18 bases between. CDR3 residues: CASSPWAGSEGTQYF. The CDR3 DNA follows: TGTGCCAGCTCACCTTGGGCCGGTAGCGAGGGGACCCAGTACTTC.

This chain joins TRBV25-1 and TRBJ1-3; no firm D call. CDR3 length: 13 residues. V lost 5 bases, J lost 0 bases, and 5 bases lay in between. In germline, CDR1 is MGHDK, CDR2 SYGVNS. This chain's CDR3 is CASSISSGNTIYF. The CDR3, as DNA: TGTGCCAGCAGTATTAGCTCTGGAAACACCATATATTTT. Full variable domain (remainder filled in from reference TRBV25-1 and TRBJ1-3): EADIYQTPRYLVIGTGKKITLECSQTMGHDKMYWYQQDPGMELHLIHYSYGVNSTEKGDLSSESTVSRIRTEHFPLTLESARPSHTSQYLCASSISSGNTIYFGEGSWLTVV.

This chain connects TRBV14 to TRBJ2-7, with unresolved D. Germline assignment: CDR1 SGHDN and CDR2 FVKESK. Trimming took 0 bases from V and 3 from J, leaving 9 bases between them. The CDR3 is made up of 14 amino acids. Here the CDR3 DNA reads TGTGCCAGCAGCCAAGATCGGATCGGCTACGAGCAGTACTTC. Translating it yields CASSQDRIGYEQYF.

The CDR3: CASSADRGPYIQYF. CDR3 sequence (DNA): TGCGCCAGCAGCGCGGACAGGGGGCCGTACATTCAGTACTTC. The V call is TRBV5-1, the J call TRBJ2-4, with TRBD1 identical over 11 bases. Germline CDR1 SGHRS, CDR2 YFSETQ. The CDR3 is made up of 14 amino acids. V lost 4 bases to trimming and J lost 8 bases; unmatched junction nucleotides: 5.

The rearrangement uses TRBV19 and TRBJ1-5, with D tentatively TRBD1 (5 bases). Trimming cost V 7 bases and J 7 bases, with 17 bases left between them. The CDR3 has 14 amino acids. Germline CDR1 is LNHDA and CDR2 is SQIVND (reference sequence). CDR3 sequence: CASNDNRKRQPQHF. The CDR3, as DNA: TGTGCCAGTAATGATAACAGGAAAAGGCAGCCCCAGCATTTT.

Written as DNA, the CDR3 is TGTGCCAGCATCCGGAGAAGAGCGGGAGGGCCTCCCCGTCCTTACGAGCAGTACTTC. This translates into CASIRRRAGGPPRPYEQYF. The rearrangement joins TRBV21-1 to TRBJ2-7; no check of the table's D call, TRBD2, against the DNA was made. TRBV21-1 is a known pseudogene. The CDR3 is 19 amino acids.

This clone has a single count. The same CDR3 is also encoded by other DNA sequences in this sample. The chain uses TRBV7-9 and TRBJ2-3; D is undetermined. Germline CDR1 is SEHNR and CDR2 is FQNEAQ (reference sequence). The CDR3 covers 14 residues. Deletions cut 1 base from V and 2 bases from J, with 7 bases between. In DNA, the CDR3 is TGTGCCAGCAGCTTAGGCCTTTCCACAGATACGCAGTATTTT. Encoded protein: CASSLGLSTDTQYF.